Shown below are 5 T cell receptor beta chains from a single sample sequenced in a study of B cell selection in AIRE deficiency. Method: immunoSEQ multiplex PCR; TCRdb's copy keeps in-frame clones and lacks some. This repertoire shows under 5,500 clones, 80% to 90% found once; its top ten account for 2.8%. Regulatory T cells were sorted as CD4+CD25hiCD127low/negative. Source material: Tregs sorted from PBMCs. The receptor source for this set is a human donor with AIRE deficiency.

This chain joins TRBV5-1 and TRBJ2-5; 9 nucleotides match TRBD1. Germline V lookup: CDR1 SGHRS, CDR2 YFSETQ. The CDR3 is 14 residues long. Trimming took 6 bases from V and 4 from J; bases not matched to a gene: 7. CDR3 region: CASNAGTGIETQYF. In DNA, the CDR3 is TGCGCCAGCAACGCCGGGACAGGGATAGAGACCCAGTACTTC.

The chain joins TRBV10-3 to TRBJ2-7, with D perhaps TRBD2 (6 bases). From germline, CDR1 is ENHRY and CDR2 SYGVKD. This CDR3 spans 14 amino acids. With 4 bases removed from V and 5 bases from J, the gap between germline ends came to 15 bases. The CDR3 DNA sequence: TGTGCCATCAGTGTGGCGGGAAAGATCCACGAGCAGTACTTC. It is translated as CAISVAGKIHEQYF.

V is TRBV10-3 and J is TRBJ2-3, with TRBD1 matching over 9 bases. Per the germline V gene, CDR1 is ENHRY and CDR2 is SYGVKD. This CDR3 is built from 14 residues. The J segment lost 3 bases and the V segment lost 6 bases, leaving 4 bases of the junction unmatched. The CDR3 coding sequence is TGTGCCATCAGGGGCGGGACAGGGACAGATACGCAGTATTTT. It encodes CAIRGGTGTDTQYF.

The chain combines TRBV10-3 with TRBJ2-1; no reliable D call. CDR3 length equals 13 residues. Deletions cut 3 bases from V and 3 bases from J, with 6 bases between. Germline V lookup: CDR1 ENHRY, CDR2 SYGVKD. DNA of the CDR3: TGTGCCATCAGTGAAGCAGGCTACAATGAGCAGTTCTTC. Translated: CAISEAGYNEQFF.

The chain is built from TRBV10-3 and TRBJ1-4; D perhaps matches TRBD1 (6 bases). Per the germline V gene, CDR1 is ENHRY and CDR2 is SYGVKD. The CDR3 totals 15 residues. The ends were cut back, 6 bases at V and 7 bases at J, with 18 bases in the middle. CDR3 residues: CAISPTGRGGEKLFF. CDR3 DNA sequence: TGTGCCATCAGCCCGACCGGCAGGGGTGGTGAAAAACTGTTTTTT.